What follows describes a single T cell receptor (beta chain). Its antigen is not yet known. Base qualities are not recorded, but no much larger clone differs from it by a single base. CDR1 and CDR2, looked up from the germline V gene, are SGHAT and FQNNGV. Reading from cysteine to phenylalanine, the CDR3 counts 14 amino acids. Here the CDR3 DNA is all that survives: 42 bases in frame from base 1. V is shortened by 0 bases, J by 3 bases, and the region joining them spans 6 bases. This specimen comes from a study of control samples from healthy donors and cancer patients (TCRdb year 2020). Libraries were constructed by the immunoSEQ multiplex PCR assay. TCRdb took this table from immuneACCESS and kept in-frame rearrangements with V and J called. Such tables lack part of the clones; where checked against another copy, unresolved V genes explain under half of the gap, and the rest is unexplained. The sample has 400,000 to 500,000 clones on record, around 90% of them singletons. The ten top clones hold around 6.8% of the sample.

Sequenced material: PBMCs. This sequence was found in a middle-aged man with head and neck cancer. This chain joins TRBV11-2 to TRBJ1-5; no confident D gene assignment can be made. The bases are TGTGCCAGCAGCTTAGATTCCCCCAATCAGCCCCAGCATTTT. Translated, this is CASSLDSPNQPQHF. Joined to the reference TRBV11-2 and TRBJ1-5 proteins, this CDR3 gives the full variable domain: EAGVAQSPRYKIIEKRQSVAFWCNPISGHATLYWYQQILGQGPKLLIQFQNNGVVDDSQLPKDRFSAERLKGVDSTLKIQPAKLEDSAVYLCASSLDSPNQPQHFGDGTRLSIL.